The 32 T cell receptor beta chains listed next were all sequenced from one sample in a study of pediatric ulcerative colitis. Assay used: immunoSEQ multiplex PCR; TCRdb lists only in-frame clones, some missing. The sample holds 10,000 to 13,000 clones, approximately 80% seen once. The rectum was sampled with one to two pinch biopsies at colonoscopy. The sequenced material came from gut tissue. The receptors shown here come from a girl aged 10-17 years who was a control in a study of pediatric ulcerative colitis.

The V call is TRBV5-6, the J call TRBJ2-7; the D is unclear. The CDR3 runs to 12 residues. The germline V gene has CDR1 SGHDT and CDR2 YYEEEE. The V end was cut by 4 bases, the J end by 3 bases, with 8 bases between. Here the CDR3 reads CASSRVNYEQYF. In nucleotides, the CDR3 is TGTGCCAGCAGCCGGGTGAACTACGAGCAGTACTTC.

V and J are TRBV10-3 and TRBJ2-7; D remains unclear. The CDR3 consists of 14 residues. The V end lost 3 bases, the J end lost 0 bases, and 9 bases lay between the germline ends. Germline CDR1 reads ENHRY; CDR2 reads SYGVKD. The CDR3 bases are TGTGCCATCAGTGACGGACGGAGCTCCTACGAGCAGTACTTC. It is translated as CAISDGRSSYEQYF.

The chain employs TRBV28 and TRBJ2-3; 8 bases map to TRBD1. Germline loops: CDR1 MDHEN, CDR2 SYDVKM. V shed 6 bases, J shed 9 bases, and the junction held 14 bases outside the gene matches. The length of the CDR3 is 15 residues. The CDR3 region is CASSPRQGTYQTQYF. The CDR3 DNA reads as TGTGCCAGCAGCCCCCGACAGGGGACCTATCAGACGCAGTATTTT.

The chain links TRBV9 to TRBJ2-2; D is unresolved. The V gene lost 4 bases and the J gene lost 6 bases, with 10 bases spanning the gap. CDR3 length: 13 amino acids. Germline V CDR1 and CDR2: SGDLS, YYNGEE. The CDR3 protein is CASSPPRAGELFF. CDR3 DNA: TGTGCCAGCAGCCCCCCCCGCGCCGGGGAGCTGTTTTTT.

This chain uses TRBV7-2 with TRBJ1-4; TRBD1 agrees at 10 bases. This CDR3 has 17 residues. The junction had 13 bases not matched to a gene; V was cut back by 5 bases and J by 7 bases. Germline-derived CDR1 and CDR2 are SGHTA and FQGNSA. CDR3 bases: TGTGCCAGCAGCCCTAGACAGGGGGCGAGGTTTGGTGAAAAACTGTTTTTT. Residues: CASSPRQGARFGEKLFF.

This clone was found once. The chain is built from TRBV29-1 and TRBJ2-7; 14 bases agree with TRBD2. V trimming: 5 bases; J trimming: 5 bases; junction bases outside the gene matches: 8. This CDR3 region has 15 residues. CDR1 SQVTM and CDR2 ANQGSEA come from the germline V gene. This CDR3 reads CSVSGTSGSLDEQYF. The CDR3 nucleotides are TGCAGCGTTAGCGGGACTAGCGGGAGTCTCGACGAGCAGTACTTC.

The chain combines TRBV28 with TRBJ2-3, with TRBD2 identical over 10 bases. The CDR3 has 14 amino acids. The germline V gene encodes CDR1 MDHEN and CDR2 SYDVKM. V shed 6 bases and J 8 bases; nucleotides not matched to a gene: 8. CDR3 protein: CASSIQREGGTQYF. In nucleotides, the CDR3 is TGTGCCAGCAGCATACAGCGGGAGGGGGGTACGCAGTATTTT.

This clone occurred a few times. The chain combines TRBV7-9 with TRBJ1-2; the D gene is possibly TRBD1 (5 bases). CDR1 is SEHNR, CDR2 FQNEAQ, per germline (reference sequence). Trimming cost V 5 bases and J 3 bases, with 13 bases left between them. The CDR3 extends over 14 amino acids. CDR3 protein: CASSPKGPDYGYTF. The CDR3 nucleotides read TGTGCCAGCAGCCCCAAGGGGCCGGACTATGGCTACACCTTC.

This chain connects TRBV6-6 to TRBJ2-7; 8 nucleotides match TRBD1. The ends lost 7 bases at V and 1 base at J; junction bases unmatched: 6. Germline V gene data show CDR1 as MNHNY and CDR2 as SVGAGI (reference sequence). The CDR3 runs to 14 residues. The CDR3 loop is CASTSRQGSYEQYF. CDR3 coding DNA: TGTGCCAGCACCTCGAGACAGGGGTCCTACGAGCAGTACTTC.

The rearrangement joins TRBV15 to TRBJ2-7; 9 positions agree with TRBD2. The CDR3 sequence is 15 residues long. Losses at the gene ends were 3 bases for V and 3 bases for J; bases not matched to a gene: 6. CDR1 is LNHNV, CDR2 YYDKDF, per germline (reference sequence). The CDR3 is CATSSHLAGIYEQYF. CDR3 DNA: TGTGCCACCAGCAGCCATCTAGCGGGAATCTACGAGCAGTACTTC.

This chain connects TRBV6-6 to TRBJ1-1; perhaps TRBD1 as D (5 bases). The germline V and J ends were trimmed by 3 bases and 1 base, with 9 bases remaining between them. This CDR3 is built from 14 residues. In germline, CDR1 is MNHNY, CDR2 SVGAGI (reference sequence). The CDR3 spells CASSYEGWNTEAFF. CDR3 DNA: TGTGCCAGCAGTTATGAGGGGTGGAACACTGAAGCTTTCTTT.

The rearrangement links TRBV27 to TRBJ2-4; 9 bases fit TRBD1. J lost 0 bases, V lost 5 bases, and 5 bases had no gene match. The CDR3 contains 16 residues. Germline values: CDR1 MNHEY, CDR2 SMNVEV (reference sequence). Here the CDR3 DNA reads TGTGCCAGCAGTGCAGGGACAGGGAAAGCCAAAAACATTCAGTACTTC. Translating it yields CASSAGTGKAKNIQYF.

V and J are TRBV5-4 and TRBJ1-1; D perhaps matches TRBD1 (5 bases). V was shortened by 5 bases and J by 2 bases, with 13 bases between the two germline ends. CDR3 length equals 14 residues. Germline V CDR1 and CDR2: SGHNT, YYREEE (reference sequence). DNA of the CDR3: TGTGCCAGCAGGAGGGACGCACAAAACACTGAAGCTTTCTTT. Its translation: CASRRDAQNTEAFF. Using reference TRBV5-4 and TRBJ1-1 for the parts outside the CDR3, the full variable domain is ETGVTQSPTHLIKTRGQQVTLRCSSQSGHNTVSWYQQALGQGPQFIFQYYREEENGRGNFPPRFSGLQFPNYSSELNVNALELDDSALYLCASRRDAQNTEAFFGQGTRLTVV.

The CDR3 nucleotides read TGTGCCAGCAGAGGGACCGGGACTAGTTTAGGCGAGCAGTACTTC. Translating it yields CASRGTGTSLGEQYF. V usage is TRBV5-4 and J usage is TRBJ2-7, with TRBD2 matching over 8 bases. CDR1 and CDR2 from the germline V gene are SGHNT and YYREEE (reference sequence). The CDR3 covers 15 residues. V was pared by 5 bases and J by 6 bases, with 13 bases of the junction left unmatched.

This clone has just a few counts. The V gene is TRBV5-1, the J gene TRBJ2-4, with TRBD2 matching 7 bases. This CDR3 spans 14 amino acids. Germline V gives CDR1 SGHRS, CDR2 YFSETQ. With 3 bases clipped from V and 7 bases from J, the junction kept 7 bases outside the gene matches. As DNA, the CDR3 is TGCGCCAGCAGCTCCCAAGCGGGATCCAACATTCAGTACTTC. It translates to CASSSQAGSNIQYF.

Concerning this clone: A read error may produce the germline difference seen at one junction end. CDR3 nucleotide sequence: TGCGCCAGCAGGATACACTCAAACCAAGGTGGGGCCTTC. Translated, it gives CASRIHSNQGGAF. The J gene is TRBJ2-7, the V gene TRBV4-3; possible D gene TRBD1, 5 bases. CDR3 length: 13 residues. The germline CDR1 and CDR2 sequences are LGHNA and YSLEER.

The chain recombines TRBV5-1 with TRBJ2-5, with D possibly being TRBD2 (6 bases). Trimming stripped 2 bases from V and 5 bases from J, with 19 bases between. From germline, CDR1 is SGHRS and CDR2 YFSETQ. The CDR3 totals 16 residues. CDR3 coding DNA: TGCGCCAGCAGCTTTCTTCGAGTAGCGGCCTATGAGACCCAGTACTTC. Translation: CASSFLRVAAYETQYF. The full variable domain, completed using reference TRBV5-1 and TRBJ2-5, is KAGVTQTPRYLIKTRGQQVTLSCSPISGHRSVSWYQQTPGQGLQFLFEYFSETQRNKGNFPGRFSGRQFSNSRSEMNVSTLELGDSALYLCASSFLRVAAYETQYFGPGTRLLVL.

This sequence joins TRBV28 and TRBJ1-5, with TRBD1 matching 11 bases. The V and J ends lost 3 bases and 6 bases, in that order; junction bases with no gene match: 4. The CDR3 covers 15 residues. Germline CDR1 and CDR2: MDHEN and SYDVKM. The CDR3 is CASSLGGTGGQPQHF. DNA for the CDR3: TGTGCCAGCAGTTTGGGGGGGACAGGGGGTCAGCCCCAGCATTTT.

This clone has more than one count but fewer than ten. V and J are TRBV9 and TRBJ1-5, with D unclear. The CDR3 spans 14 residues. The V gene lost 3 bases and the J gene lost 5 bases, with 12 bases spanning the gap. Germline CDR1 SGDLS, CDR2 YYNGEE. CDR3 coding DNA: TGTGCCAGCAGCGCGACCCCCGGGGATCAGCCCCAGCATTTT. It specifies CASSATPGDQPQHF.

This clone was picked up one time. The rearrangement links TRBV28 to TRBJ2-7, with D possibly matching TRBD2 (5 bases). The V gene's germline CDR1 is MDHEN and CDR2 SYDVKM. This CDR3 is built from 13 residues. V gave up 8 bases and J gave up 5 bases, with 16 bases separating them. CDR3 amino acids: CASGEFGNHEQYF. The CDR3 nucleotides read TGTGCCAGCGGTGAGTTCGGGAACCACGAGCAGTACTTC. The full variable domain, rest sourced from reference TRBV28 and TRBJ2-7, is DVKVTQSSRYLVKRTGEKVFLECVQDMDHENMFWYRQDPGLGLRLIYFSYDVKMKEKGDIPEGYSVSREKKERFSLILESASTNQTSMYLCASGEFGNHEQYFGPGTRLTVT.

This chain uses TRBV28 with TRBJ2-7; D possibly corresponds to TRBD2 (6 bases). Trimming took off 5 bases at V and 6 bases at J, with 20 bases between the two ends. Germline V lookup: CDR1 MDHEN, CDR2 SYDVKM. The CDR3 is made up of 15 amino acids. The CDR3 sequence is CASSEDSGRMGEQYF. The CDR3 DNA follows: TGTGCCAGCAGTGAAGACTCCGGGAGAATGGGCGAGCAGTACTTC. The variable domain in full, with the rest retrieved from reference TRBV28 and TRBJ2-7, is DVKVTQSSRYLVKRTGEKVFLECVQDMDHENMFWYRQDPGLGLRLIYFSYDVKMKEKGDIPEGYSVSREKKERFSLILESASTNQTSMYLCASSEDSGRMGEQYFGPGTRLTVT.

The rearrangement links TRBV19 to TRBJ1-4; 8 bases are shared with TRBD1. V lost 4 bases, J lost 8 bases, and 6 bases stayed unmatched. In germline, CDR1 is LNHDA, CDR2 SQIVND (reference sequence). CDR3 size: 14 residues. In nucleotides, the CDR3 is TGTGCCAGTAGTAAGACAGGGGAGGCGGAAAAACTGTTTTTT. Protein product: CASSKTGEAEKLFF.

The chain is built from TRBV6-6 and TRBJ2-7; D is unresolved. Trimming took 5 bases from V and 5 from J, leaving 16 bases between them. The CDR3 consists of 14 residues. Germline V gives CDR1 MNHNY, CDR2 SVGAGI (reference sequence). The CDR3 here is CASSQTGPLHEQYF. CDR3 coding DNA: TGTGCCAGCAGTCAAACCGGGCCCCTCCACGAGCAGTACTTC.

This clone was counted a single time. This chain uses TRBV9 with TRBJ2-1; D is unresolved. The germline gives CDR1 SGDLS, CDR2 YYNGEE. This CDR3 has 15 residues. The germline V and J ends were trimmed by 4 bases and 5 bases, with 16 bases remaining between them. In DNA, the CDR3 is TGTGCCAGCAGCAGACCCCCCGGGCTAGACAATGAGCAGTTCTTC. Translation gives CASSRPPGLDNEQFF.

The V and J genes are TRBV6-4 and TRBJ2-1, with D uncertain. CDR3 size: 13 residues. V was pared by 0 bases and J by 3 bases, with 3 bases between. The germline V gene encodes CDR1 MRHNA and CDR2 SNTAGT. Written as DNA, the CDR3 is TGTGCCAGCAGTGACTCGGACTACAATGAGCAGTTCTTC. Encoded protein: CASSDSDYNEQFF.

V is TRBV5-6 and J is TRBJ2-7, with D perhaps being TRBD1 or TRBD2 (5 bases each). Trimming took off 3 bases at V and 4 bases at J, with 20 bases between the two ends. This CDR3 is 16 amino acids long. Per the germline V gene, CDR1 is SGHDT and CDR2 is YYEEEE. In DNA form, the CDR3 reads TGTGCCAGCAGCTGGACCGGGACCCACACCGTATACGAGCAGTACTTC. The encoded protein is CASSWTGTHTVYEQYF.

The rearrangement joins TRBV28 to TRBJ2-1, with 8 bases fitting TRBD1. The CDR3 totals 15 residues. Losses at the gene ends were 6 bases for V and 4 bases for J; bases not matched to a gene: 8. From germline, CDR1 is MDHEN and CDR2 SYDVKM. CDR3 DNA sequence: TGTGCCAGCAGAGCAGGGGGCCCGGAATACAATGAGCAGTTCTTC. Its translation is CASRAGGPEYNEQFF.

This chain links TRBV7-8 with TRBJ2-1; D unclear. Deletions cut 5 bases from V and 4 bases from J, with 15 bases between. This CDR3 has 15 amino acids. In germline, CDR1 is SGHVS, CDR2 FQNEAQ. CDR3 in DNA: TGTGCCAGCAGCCTCGGACCGCCGAGGTACAATGAGCAGTTCTTC. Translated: CASSLGPPRYNEQFF.

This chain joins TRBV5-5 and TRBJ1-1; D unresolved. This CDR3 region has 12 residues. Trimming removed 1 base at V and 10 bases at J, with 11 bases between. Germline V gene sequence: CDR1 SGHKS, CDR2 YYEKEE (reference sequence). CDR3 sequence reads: CASSLYARPAFF. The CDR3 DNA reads TGTGCCAGCAGCTTGTACGCTAGGCCAGCTTTCTTT.

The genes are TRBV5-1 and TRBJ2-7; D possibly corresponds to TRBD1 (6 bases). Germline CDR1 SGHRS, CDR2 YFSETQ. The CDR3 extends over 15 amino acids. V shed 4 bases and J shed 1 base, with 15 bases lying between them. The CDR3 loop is CASSILTGYSYEQYF. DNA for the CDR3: TGCGCCAGCAGCATTCTAACAGGGTATTCCTACGAGCAGTACTTC.

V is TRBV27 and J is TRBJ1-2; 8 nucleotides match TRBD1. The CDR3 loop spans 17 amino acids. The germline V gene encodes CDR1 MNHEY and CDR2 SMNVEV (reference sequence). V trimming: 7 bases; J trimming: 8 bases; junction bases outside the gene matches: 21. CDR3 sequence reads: CASTKSNGQGALRGYTF. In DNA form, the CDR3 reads TGTGCCAGCACTAAGAGTAACGGGCAGGGGGCTCTTCGGGGCTACACCTTC.

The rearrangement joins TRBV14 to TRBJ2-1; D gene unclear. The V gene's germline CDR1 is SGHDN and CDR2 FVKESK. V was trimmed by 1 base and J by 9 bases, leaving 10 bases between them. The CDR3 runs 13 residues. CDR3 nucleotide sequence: TGTGCCAGCAGCCAAGTTGTTAGAAGTGAGCAGTTCTTC. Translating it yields CASSQVVRSEQFF.